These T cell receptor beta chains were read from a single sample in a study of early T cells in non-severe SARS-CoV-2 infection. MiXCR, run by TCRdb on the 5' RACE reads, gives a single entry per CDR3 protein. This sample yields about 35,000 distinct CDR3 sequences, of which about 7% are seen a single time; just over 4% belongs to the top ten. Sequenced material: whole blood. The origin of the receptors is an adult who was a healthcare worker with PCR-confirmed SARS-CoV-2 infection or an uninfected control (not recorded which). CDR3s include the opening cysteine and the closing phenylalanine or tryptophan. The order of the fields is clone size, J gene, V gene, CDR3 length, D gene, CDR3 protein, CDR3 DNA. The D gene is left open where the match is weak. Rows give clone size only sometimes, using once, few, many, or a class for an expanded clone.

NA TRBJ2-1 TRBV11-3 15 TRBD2 CASSLFSGKGDEQFF TGTGCCAGCAGCTTGTTTAGCGGGAAGGGCGATGAGCAGTTCTTC
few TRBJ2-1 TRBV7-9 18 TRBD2 CASSLGTPLAGSNNEQFF TGTGCCAGCAGCTTAGGGACCCCACTAGCGGGGTCCAACAATGAGCAGTTCTTC
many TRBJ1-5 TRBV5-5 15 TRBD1 CASSLIGTGTQPQHF TGTGCCAGCAGCTTGATCGGGACAGGGACTCAGCCCCAGCATTTT
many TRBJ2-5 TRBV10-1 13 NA CASSPAGQETQYF TGCGCCAGCAGTCCGGCAGGCCAAGAGACCCAGTACTTC
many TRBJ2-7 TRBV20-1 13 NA CSARAGGNYEQYF TGCAGTGCTAGGGCTGGCGGAAATTACGAGCAGTACTTC
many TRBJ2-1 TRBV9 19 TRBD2 CASSVVDRLAGGTYNEQFF TGTGCCAGCAGCGTAGTTGACAGACTAGCGGGAGGAACCTACAATGAGCAGTTCTTC
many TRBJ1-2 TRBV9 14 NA CASSSRQFNYGYTF TGTGCCAGCAGCTCCCGCCAATTTAACTATGGCTACACCTTC
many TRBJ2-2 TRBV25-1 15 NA CASRGAGLWTGELFF TGTGCCAGCAGGGGGGCAGGGCTATGGACCGGGGAGCTGTTTTTT
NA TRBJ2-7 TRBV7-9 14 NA CASSSHREFHEQYF TGTGCCAGCAGCTCCCACAGAGAATTCCACGAGCAGTACTTC
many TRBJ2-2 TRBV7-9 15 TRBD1 CASSPPTGDTGELFF TGTGCCAGCAGCCCACCGACAGGGGACACCGGGGAGCTGTTTTTT
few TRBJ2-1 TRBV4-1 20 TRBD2 CASSPEDGLISGKFYNEQFF TGCGCCAGCAGCCCGGAGGACGGGCTAATTAGCGGGAAGTTTTACAATGAGCAGTTCTTC
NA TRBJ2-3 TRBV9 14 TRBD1 CASSEGGQPDTQYF TGTGCCAGCAGCGAAGGGGGCCAACCAGATACGCAGTATTTT
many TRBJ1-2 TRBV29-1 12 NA CSGFSGGYGYTF TGCAGCGGGTTTTCGGGAGGCTATGGCTACACCTTC
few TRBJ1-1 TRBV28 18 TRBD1 CASSLPPEETGVGTEAFF TGTGCCAGCAGTTTACCACCAGAAGAGACAGGGGTAGGCACTGAAGCTTTCTTT
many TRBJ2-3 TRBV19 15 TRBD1 CASSIWDRGSDTQYF TGTGCCAGTAGTATCTGGGACAGGGGTTCAGATACGCAGTATTTT
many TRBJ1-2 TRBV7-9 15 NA CASSPRLAGAHGYTF TGTGCCAGCAGCCCGCGTTTGGCAGGGGCGCATGGCTACACCTTC
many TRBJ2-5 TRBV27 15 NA CASSLSSAGQETQYF TGTGCCAGCAGTTTATCGTCGGCAGGGCAAGAGACCCAGTACTTC
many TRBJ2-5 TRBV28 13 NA CASSFRLQETQYF TGTGCCAGCAGTTTTAGGCTCCAAGAGACCCAGTACTTC
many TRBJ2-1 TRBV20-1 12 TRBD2 CSPSGRGNEQFF TGCAGTCCGAGCGGGAGGGGCAATGAGCAGTTCTTC
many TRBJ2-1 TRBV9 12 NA CASSVRGDEQFF TGTGCCAGCAGCGTCAGAGGGGATGAGCAGTTCTTC
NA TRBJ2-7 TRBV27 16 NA CASSLSQGEIPYEQYF TGTGCCAGCAGTTTGTCTCAGGGCGAGATCCCCTACGAGCAGTACTTC
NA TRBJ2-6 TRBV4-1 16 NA CASSQTRGSGANVLTF TGCGCCAGCAGCCAAACAAGAGGATCTGGGGCCAACGTCCTGACTTTC
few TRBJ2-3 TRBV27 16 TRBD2 CASSLGAGLPPDTQYF TGTGCCAGCAGTTTGGGAGCGGGACTGCCCCCCGATACGCAGTATTTT
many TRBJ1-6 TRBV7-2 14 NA CASSLTPTEPPLHF TGTGCCAGCAGCTTAACCCCTACAGAGCCACCCCTCCACTTT
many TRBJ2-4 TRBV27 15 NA CASSQTLDLKNIQYF TGTGCCAGCAGCCAAACCTTAGATCTCAAAAACATTCAGTACTTC
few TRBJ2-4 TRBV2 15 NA CASSEVTGSGNIQYF TGTGCCAGCAGTGAAGTCACAGGCTCGGGAAACATTCAGTACTTC
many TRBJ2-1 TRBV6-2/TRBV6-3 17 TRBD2 CASRPASGGRDYNEQFF TGTGCCAGCAGACCCGCGTCGGGCGGGAGGGATTACAATGAGCAGTTCTTC
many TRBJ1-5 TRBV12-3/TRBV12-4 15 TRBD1 CASTRGTGENQPQHF TGTGCCAGCACTCGGGGGACAGGGGAAAATCAGCCCCAGCATTTT